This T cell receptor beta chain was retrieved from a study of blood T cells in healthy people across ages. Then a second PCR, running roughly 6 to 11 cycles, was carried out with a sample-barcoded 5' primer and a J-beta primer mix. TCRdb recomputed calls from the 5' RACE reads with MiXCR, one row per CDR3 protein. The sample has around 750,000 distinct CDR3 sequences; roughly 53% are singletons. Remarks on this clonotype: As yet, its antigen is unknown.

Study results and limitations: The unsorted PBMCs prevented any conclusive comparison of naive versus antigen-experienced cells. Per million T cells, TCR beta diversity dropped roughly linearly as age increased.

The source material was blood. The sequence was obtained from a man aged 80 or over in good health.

As DNA, the CDR3 is TGCGCCTTCGGGGGTGGCCGCTTCTATGGCTACACCTTC. Translating it yields CAFGGGRFYGYTF. The chain joins TRBV29-1 to TRBJ1-2, with D perhaps TRBD1 (5 bases). From germline, CDR1 is SQVTM and CDR2 ANQGSEA. The CDR3 extends over 13 amino acids.